This TCR beta chain was profiled in a study of T-cell memory formation after mild COVID-19. About the research overall: Clustering of TCRs was largely donor specific.

Study findings and constraints: Clones contracting day 15 to 85 were balanced CD4/CD8; later expanders leaned CD4+. SARS-CoV-2 specificity was not confirmed for second-wave clones peaking on day 37. Contracting CD4+ clones were located mainly in CM and EM, and CD8+ clones in EMRA.

V was shortened by 3 bases and J by 1 base, with 12 bases between the two germline ends. The CDR3 is 15 amino acids. Germline lookup yields CDR1 LGHDT and CDR2 YNNKEL (reference sequence). TCRdb re-analysed the 5' RACE reads in MiXCR, keeping a single row per CDR3 protein. This table holds under 35,000 distinct CDR3 sequences, about 7.4% found once. This clonotype was seen many times. The antigen is undetermined. This sequence originates from an adult woman who had mild COVID-19 (a few samples of this study predate the infection). Cell type and time point are not known. The rearrangement uses TRBV3-1 and TRBJ1-2; a weak D match, TRBD1 (6 bases). Sequencing was done on a sample of PBMCs or a T cell subset sorted from them (not recorded which). The CDR3 bases are TGTGCCAGCAGCCATGGGGACACCCGTAACTATGGCTACACCTTC. This codes for CASSHGDTRNYGYTF.